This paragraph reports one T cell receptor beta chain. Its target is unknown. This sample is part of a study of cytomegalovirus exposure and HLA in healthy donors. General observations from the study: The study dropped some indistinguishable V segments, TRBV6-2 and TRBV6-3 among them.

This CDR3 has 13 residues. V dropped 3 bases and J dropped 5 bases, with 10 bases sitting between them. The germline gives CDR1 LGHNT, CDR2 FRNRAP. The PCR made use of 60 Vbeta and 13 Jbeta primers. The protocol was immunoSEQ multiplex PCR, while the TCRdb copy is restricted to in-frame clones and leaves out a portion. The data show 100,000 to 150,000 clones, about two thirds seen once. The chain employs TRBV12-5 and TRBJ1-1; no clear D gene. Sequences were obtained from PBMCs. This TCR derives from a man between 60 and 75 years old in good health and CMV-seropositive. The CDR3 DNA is TGTGCTAGTGGTTTAAACGCGAAAACTGAAGCTTTCTTT. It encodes CASGLNAKTEAFF. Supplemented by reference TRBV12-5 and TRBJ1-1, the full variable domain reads DARVTQTPRHKVTEMGQEVTMRCQPILGHNTVFWYRQTMMQGLELLAYFRNRAPLDDSGMPKDRFSAEMPDATLATLKIQPSEPRDSAVYFCASGLNAKTEAFFGQGTRLTVV.